This T cell receptor beta chain was recovered during a study of OX40 agonist ivuxolimab in advanced cancers. CDR3 length: 14 residues. The germline CDR1 and CDR2 sequences are SGHTA and FQGNSA. Trimming cost V 7 bases and J 2 bases, with 12 bases left between them. Of note for this clone: No antigen is known for it.

Data came from immunoSEQ multiplex PCR; TCRdb stores just in-frame clones and leaves some out. The top ten clones hold nearly 0.8% of a sample with approximately 71,000 clones, about 83% of them seen once. Study-wide points: CD8+ T cells showed, on average, more clonal expansion than CD4+ cells. Low levels of normalized T-cell clonal expansion also appeared in some nonresponders.

Material: CD4+ or CD8+ T cells sorted from blood, obtained in a trial of the OX40 agonist ivuxolimab. The V gene is TRBV7-2, the J gene TRBJ1-5, with D possibly being TRBD1 (5 bases). The TCR was taken from an adult with an advanced solid tumor such as melanoma, head and neck, liver or kidney cancer. DNA for the CDR3: TGTGCCAGCAAGGCCAGGGTGGGCAATCAGCCCCAGCATTTT. Translating gives CASKARVGNQPQHF.